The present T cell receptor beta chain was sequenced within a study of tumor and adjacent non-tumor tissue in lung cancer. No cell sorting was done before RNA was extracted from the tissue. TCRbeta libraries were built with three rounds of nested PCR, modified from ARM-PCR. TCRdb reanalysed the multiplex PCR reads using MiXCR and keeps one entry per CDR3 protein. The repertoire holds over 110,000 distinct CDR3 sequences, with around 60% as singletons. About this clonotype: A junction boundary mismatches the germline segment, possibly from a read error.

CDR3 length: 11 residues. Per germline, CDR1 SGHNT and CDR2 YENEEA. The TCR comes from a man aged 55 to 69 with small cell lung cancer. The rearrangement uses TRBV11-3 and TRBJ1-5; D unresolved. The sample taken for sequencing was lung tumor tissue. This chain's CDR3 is CDSSIYQPQHF. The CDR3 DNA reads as TGTGACAGCAGCATTTATCAGCCTCAGCATTTT. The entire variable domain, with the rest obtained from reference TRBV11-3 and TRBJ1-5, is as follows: EAGVVQSPRYKIIEKKQPVAFWCNPISGHNTLYWYLQNLGQGPELLIRYENEEAVDDSQLPKDRFSAERLKGVDSTLKIQPAELGDSAVYLCDSSIYQPQHFGDGTRLSIL.